This T cell receptor (beta chain) was recovered during a study of blood T cell repertoires in COVID-19. Study-level information: Acute and convalescent COVID-19 samples came from the United States, Italy and Spain. The cDNA or gDNA used as material had been derived from T cells, B-cell-depleted T cells, or PBMCs.

The germline V gene encodes CDR1 SGDLS and CDR2 YYNGEE. V lost 3 bases and J lost 4; bases outside the gene matches: 5. This CDR3 region has 15 residues. The assay was immunoSEQ multiplex PCR, and TCRdb's table has in-frame clones only and misses some. The table includes 200,000 to 250,000 clones, under 90% detected once. Sequenced material: peripheral blood. This TCR derives from a woman older than 75 with acute or convalescent COVID-19. This sequence joins TRBV9 and TRBJ2-2; 8 bases line up with TRBD1. CDR3 nucleotide sequence: TGTGCCAGCAGCGCTCACACAGGGGGCACCGGGGAGCTGTTTTTT. This translates into CASSAHTGGTGELFF. Using reference TRBV9 and TRBJ2-2 for the parts outside the CDR3, the full variable domain is DSGVTQTPKHLITATGQRVTLRCSPRSGDLSVYWYQQSLDQGLQFLIQYYNGEERAKGNILERFSAQQFPDLHSELNLSSLELGDSALYFCASSAHTGGTGELFFGEGSRLTVL.